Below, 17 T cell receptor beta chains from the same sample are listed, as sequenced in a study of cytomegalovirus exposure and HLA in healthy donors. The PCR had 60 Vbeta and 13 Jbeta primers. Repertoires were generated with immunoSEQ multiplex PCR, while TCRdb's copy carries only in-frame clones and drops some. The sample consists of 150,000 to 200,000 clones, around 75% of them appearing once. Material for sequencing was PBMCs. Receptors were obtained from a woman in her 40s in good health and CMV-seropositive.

The CDR3 DNA is TGTGCCTGGAAGGTCCAGGGAGGAGAAAAACTGTTTTTT. Translation gives CAWKVQGGEKLFF. The chain has TRBV30 and TRBJ1-4; perhaps TRBD1 as D (5 bases). This CDR3 has 13 amino acids. V lost 4 bases, J lost 8 bases, and 14 bases lay in between. Germline V lookup: CDR1 GTSNPN, CDR2 SVGIG (reference sequence).

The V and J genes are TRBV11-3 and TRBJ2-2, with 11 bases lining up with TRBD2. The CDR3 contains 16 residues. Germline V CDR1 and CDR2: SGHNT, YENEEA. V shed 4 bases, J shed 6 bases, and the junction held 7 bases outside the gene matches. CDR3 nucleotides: TGTGCCAGCAGCTCCACTAGCGGGAGACCCCCCGGGGAGCTGTTTTTT. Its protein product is CASSSTSGRPPGELFF.

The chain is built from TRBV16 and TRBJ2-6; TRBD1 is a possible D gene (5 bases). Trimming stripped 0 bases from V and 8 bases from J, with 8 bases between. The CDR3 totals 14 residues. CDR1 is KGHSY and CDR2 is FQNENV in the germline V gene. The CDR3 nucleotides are TGTGCCAGCAGCCAATCGTCAGGGACCAACGTCCTGACTTTC. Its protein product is CASSQSSGTNVLTF.

The DNA for the CDR3 is TGTGCCAGCAGCCAAGGTTTCGGGGTAACTAATGAAAAACTGTTTTTT. This gives the protein CASSQGFGVTNEKLFF. V is TRBV14 and J is TRBJ1-4; D is unclear. Germline V gene lookup returns CDR1 SGHDN and CDR2 FVKESK. V lost 1 base and J 1 base, leaving 10 bases between the germline ends. This CDR3 is built from 16 residues.

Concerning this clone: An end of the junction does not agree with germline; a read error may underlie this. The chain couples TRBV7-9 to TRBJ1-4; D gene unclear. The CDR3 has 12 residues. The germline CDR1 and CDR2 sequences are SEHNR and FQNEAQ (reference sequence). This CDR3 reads CSSSRDNEKLFF. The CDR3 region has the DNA TGTTCCAGCAGCCGGGATAATGAAAAACTGTTTTTT.

The CDR3: CAWMSSGRVGTYNEQFF. The CDR3 DNA reads TGTGCCTGGATGTCTAGCGGGAGAGTGGGGACCTACAATGAGCAGTTCTTC. The chain combines TRBV30 with TRBJ2-1; 10 nucleotides match TRBD2. The germline V gene encodes CDR1 GTSNPN and CDR2 SVGIG (reference sequence). CDR3 length: 17 residues. Trimming at V came to 4 bases and at J to 2 bases, leaving 11 bases not matched to a gene.

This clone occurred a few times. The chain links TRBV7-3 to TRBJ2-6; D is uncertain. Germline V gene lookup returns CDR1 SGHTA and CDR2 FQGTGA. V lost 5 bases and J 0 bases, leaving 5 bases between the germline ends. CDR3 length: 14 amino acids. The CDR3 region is CASSPLSGANVLTF. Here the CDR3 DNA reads TGTGCCAGCAGCCCACTCTCTGGGGCCAACGTCCTGACTTTC.

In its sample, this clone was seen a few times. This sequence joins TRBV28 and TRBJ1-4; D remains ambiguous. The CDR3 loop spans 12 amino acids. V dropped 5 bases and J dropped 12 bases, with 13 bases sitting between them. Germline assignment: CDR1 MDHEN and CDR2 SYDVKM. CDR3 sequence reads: CASSPASQELFF. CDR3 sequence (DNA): TGTGCCAGCAGTCCGGCCAGCCAGGAACTGTTTTTT.

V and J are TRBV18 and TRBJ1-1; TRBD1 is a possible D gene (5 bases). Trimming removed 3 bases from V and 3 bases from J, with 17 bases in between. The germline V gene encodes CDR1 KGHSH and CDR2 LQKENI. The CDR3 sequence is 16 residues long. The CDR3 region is CASSPAGGTVDTEAFF. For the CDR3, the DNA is TGTGCCAGCTCACCGGCGGGGGGTACGGTTGACACTGAAGCTTTCTTT.

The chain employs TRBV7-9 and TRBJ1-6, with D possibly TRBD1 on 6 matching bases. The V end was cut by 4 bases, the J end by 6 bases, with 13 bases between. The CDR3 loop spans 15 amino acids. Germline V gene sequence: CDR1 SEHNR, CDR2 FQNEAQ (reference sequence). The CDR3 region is CASSSGQFFNSPLHF. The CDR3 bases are TGTGCCAGCAGCTCCGGACAGTTTTTTAATTCACCCCTCCACTTT. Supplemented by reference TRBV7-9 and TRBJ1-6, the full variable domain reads DTGVSQNPRHKITKRGQNVTFRCDPISEHNRLYWYRQTLGQGPEFLTYFQNEAQLEKSRLLSDRFSAERPKGSFSTLEIQRTEQGDSAMYLCASSSGQFFNSPLHFGNGTRLTVT.

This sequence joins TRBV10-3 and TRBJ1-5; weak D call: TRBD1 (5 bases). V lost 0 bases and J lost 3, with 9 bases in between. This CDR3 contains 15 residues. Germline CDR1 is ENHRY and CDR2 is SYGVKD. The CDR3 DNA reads TGTGCCATCAGTGAGTCGACAGTCCTCAATCAGCCCCAGCATTTT. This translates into CAISESTVLNQPQHF.

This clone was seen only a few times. CDR3 in amino acids: CASSFGSRPGNQPQHF. As DNA, the CDR3 is TGTGCCAGCAGTTTTGGGAGTCGGCCGGGCAATCAGCCCCAGCATTTT. The chain links TRBV27 to TRBJ1-5; D not certain. The germline V gene has CDR1 MNHEY and CDR2 SMNVEV (reference sequence). Trimming removed 3 bases at V and 2 bases at J, with 14 bases between. The CDR3 is made up of 16 amino acids.

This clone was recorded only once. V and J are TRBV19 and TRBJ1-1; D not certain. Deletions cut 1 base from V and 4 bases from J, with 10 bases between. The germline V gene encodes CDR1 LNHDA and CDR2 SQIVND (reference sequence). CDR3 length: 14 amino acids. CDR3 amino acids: CASSIGSGVTEAFF. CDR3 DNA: TGTGCCAGTAGTATAGGGTCCGGGGTCACTGAAGCTTTCTTT.

The CDR3 region is CASSLAGLAGRYEQYF. In nucleotides, the CDR3 is TGTGCCAGCAGCTTAGCGGGGCTAGCGGGACGATACGAGCAGTACTTC. The J gene is TRBJ2-7, the V gene TRBV7-6; 9 nucleotides line up with TRBD2. This CDR3 has 16 amino acids. Trimming cost V 0 bases and J 4 bases; bases outside gene matches: 7. Germline lookup yields CDR1 SGHVS and CDR2 FNYEAQ.

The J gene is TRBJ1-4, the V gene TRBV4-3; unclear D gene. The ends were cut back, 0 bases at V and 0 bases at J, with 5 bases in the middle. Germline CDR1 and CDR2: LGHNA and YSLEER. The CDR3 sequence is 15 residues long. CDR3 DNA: TGCGCCAGCAGCCAAGATCCAGCAACTAATGAAAAACTGTTTTTT. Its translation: CASSQDPATNEKLFF.

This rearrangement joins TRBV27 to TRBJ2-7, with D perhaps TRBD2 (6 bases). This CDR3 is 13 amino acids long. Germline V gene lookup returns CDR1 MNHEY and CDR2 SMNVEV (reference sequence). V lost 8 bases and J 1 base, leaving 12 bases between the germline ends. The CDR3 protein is CASGEAGSYEQYF. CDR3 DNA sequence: TGTGCCAGCGGGGAGGCCGGGTCCTACGAGCAGTACTTC.

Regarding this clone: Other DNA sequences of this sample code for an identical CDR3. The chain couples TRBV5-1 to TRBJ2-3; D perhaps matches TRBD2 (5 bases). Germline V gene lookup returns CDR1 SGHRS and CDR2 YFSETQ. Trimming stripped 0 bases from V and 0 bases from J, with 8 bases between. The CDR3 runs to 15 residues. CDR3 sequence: CASSLGAASTDTQYF. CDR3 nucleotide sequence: TGCGCCAGCAGCTTGGGAGCGGCTAGCACAGATACGCAGTATTTT.